Listed below are T cell receptor beta chains from one sample, sequenced in a study of shared clonotypes between healthy human individuals. This table comes from immunoSEQ multiplex PCR, and its TCRdb copy is limited to in-frame clones, with some not included. The data contain roughly 400,000 clones, 96% of them singletons. The material sequenced was memory CD8+ T cells sorted from blood. The receptors derive from a man aged 25 to 45 in good health. Both conserved end residues are part of each CDR3. Fields, in order: clone size, J gene, V gene, D gene, CDR3 DNA, CDR3 protein. The D gene is left open where the match is weak. Expanded clones are given a class, and other clones once, few, many or no size at all.

size: -; J: TRBJ2-1; V: TRBV7-9; D: TRBD2; DNA: TGTGCCAGCAGCTTACTAGCGGGAGTAGTGGATGAGCAGTTCTTC; CDR3: CASSLLAGVVDEQFF
size: -; J: TRBJ1-1; V: TRBV18; D: TRBD1; DNA: TGTGCCAGCTCATCACAGGGGGCGGAGAACACTGAAGCTTTCTTT; CDR3: CASSSQGAENTEAFF
size: -; J: TRBJ2-1; V: TRBV30; D: -; DNA: TGTGCCTGGAGTAGGATGGGAGTGGGCAATGAGCAGTTCTTC; CDR3: CAWSRMGVGNEQFF
size: -; J: TRBJ2-6; V: TRBV28; D: -; DNA: TGTGCCAGCAGTTTACTGTCGGGGGCTGGGGCCAACGTCCTGACTTTC; CDR3: CASSLLSGAGANVLTF
size: -; J: TRBJ2-3; V: TRBV4-2; D: -; DNA: TGTGCCAGCAGCCCACTACAGGCGGGTACAGATACGCAGTATTTT; CDR3: CASSPLQAGTDTQYF
size: -; J: TRBJ1-2; V: TRBV29-1; D: TRBD1; DNA: TGCAGCGTTGGGACAGGGAGTGTGGGATATGGCTACACCTTC; CDR3: CSVGTGSVGYGYTF
size: -; J: TRBJ2-6; V: TRBV12-2; D: -; DNA: TGTGCAAGTCGCTTAGTTCCCCCAGGGACAGGCTCTGGGGCCAACGTCCTGACTTTC; CDR3: CASRLVPPGTGSGANVLTF
size: -; J: TRBJ2-3; V: TRBV10-3; D: -; DNA: TGTGCCATCAGTGAGCCAGAGCCCCGAAATACGCAGTATTTT; CDR3: CAISEPEPRNTQYF
size: -; J: TRBJ2-7; V: TRBV4-1; D: -; DNA: TGCGCCAGCAGCCAAGTCCCAAACTACGAGCAGTACTTC; CDR3: CASSQVPNYEQYF
size: -; J: TRBJ2-3; V: TRBV1; D: -; DNA: TGCACCAGCAGCCAAGTAATGTCGGGGACTAGGTCCACAGATACGCAGTATTTT; CDR3: CTSSQVMSGTRSTDTQYF
size: -; J: TRBJ2-3; V: TRBV4-2; D: TRBD2; DNA: TGTGCCAGCAGCCAAGAACTAGCGGGAGGGCGAAGCACAGATACGCAGTATTTT; CDR3: CASSQELAGGRSTDTQYF
size: -; J: TRBJ2-5; V: TRBV20-1; D: -; DNA: TGCAGTGCTGACCAGGCCACCCAGTACTTC; CDR3: CSADQATQYF
size: -; J: TRBJ1-5; V: TRBV7-6; D: -; DNA: TGTGCCAGCAGCTGGGGGCCCTCCCCAGCGCCCCAGCATTTT; CDR3: CASSWGPSPAPQHF
size: -; J: TRBJ2-4; V: TRBV7-8; D: TRBD2; DNA: TGTGCCAGCAGCTTACGACTAGCGGGAGGGCCGGGGGGAAACATTCAGTACTTC; CDR3: CASSLRLAGGPGGNIQYF
size: -; J: TRBJ2-3; V: TRBV30; D: -; DNA: TGTGCCTGGAGCCAGGGTTTGGATACGCAGTATTTT; CDR3: CAWSQGLDTQYF
size: -; J: TRBJ2-3; V: TRBV28; D: TRBD1; DNA: TGTGCCAGCAGTCGGGGACAGGGGACAGATACGCAGTATTTT; CDR3: CASSRGQGTDTQYF
size: -; J: TRBJ2-7; V: TRBV28; D: TRBD2; DNA: TGTGCCAGCAGTTTAGCGGGAGGACGCCCCTACGAGCAGTACTTC; CDR3: CASSLAGGRPYEQYF
size: -; J: TRBJ2-3; V: TRBV25-1; D: -; DNA: TGTGCCAGCAGGACCCGAGATACGCAGTATTTT; CDR3: CASRTRDTQYF
size: -; J: TRBJ2-3; V: TRBV2; D: -; DNA: TGTGCCAGCAGGGAGACTGGCACAGATACGCAGTATTTT; CDR3: CASRETGTDTQYF
size: -; J: TRBJ2-7; V: TRBV18; D: -; DNA: TGTGCCAGCTCACCAAAACAGGGCTACGAGCAGTACTTC; CDR3: CASSPKQGYEQYF
size: -; J: TRBJ2-1; V: TRBV28; D: -; DNA: TGTGCCAGCAGTTTCGGGGGAACACTTGAGCAGTTCTTC; CDR3: CASSFGGTLEQFF
size: -; J: TRBJ2-7; V: TRBV19; D: -; DNA: TGTGCCAGTAGTACGAGTAACTCCTACGAGCAGTACTTC; CDR3: CASSTSNSYEQYF
size: -; J: TRBJ2-1; V: TRBV5-1; D: TRBD2; DNA: TGCGCCAGCAGCTTGGCTAGCGGGAGCTCCTACAATGAGCAGTTCTTC; CDR3: CASSLASGSSYNEQFF
size: -; J: TRBJ2-3; V: TRBV13; D: TRBD2; DNA: TGTGCCAGCAGCCCCCAGGGGACTAGCGGGTACACAGATACGCAGTATTTT; CDR3: CASSPQGTSGYTDTQYF
size: -; J: TRBJ2-2; V: TRBV5-1; D: -; DNA: TGCGCCAGCAGCTTGGCTCAGGGAGTGGTGAACGGGGAGCTGTTTTTT; CDR3: CASSLAQGVVNGELFF
size: few; J: TRBJ1-3; V: TRBV4-2; D: -; DNA: TGTGCCAGCAGCCAAGAGGGAAACACCATATATTTT; CDR3: CASSQEGNTIYF
size: once; J: TRBJ1-5; V: TRBV6-1; D: -; DNA: TGTGCCAGCAGTGAACGGTCCAATCAGCCCCAGCATTTT; CDR3: CASSERSNQPQHF
size: -; J: TRBJ1-1; V: TRBV25-1; D: -; DNA: TGTGCCAGCAGTCGGAACACTGAAGCTTTCTTT; CDR3: CASSRNTEAFF
size: -; J: TRBJ1-2; V: TRBV7-2; D: -; DNA: TGTGCCAGCAGCTTAACCCGTAACTATGGCTACACCTTC; CDR3: CASSLTRNYGYTF
size: -; J: TRBJ2-7; V: TRBV19; D: TRBD2; DNA: TGTGCCAGTAGTGTTCTAGCGGGAGGGTCCTACGAGCAGTACTTC; CDR3: CASSVLAGGSYEQYF
size: -; J: TRBJ2-2; V: TRBV6-1; D: -; DNA: TGTGCCAGCAGTGAGCAGGGGGGGAATCACGGGGAGCTGTTTTTT; CDR3: CASSEQGGNHGELFF
size: -; J: TRBJ2-2; V: TRBV19; D: -; DNA: TGTGCCAGTAGTATCCCCGGGGAGCTGTTTTTT; CDR3: CASSIPGELFF
size: -; J: TRBJ2-2; V: TRBV13; D: -; DNA: TGTGCCAGCAGCTTAGCTTCCGGGGAGCTGTTTTTT; CDR3: CASSLASGELFF
size: -; J: TRBJ1-5; V: TRBV30; D: -; DNA: TGTGCCTGGAGTGTACGGAGTCCGAATAGCAATCAGCCCCAGCATTTT; CDR3: CAWSVRSPNSNQPQHF
size: once; J: TRBJ2-7; V: TRBV13; D: -; DNA: TGTGCCAGCAGCTGGAAAATAGCGCGAAGCTCCTACGAGCAGTACTTC; CDR3: CASSWKIARSSYEQYF
size: -; J: TRBJ1-4; V: TRBV15; D: -; DNA: TGTGCCACCAGCAGAGATAGAGGGGTCGTTTCAGAAAAACTGTTTTTT; CDR3: CATSRDRGVVSEKLFF
size: -; J: TRBJ1-1; V: TRBV28; D: -; DNA: TGTGCCAGCTTCGGCAGGGCGACTTTCTTT; CDR3: CASFGRATFF
size: -; J: TRBJ2-5; V: TRBV7-9; D: TRBD2; DNA: TGTGCCAGCAGCTTAGGACTAGCGGGAGGGCACCAAGAGACCCAGTACTTC; CDR3: CASSLGLAGGHQETQYF
size: -; J: TRBJ1-2; V: TRBV5-1; D: -; DNA: TGCGCCAGCAGCTTGCCAGAGCTCTATGGCCACACCTTC; CDR3: CASSLPELYGHTF
size: -; J: TRBJ1-3; V: TRBV11-2; D: TRBD1; DNA: TGTGCCAGCAGCTTGCGGACAGGGGGAAACACCATATATTTT; CDR3: CASSLRTGGNTIYF
size: once; J: TRBJ1-2; V: TRBV6-5; D: -; DNA: TGTGCCAGCAGTTACCGGGGGGGCTATGGCTACACCTTC; CDR3: CASSYRGGYGYTF
size: -; J: TRBJ2-1; V: TRBV30; D: TRBD2; DNA: TGTGCCTGGGACGGGGTGTATAGCGGGGGGAGCTCCTACAATGAGCAGTTCTTC; CDR3: CAWDGVYSGGSSYNEQFF
size: -; J: TRBJ2-3; V: TRBV28; D: TRBD1; DNA: TGTGCCAGCAGACCAGCGGACAGGGGCCTTGGGTTGGAGTATTTT; CDR3: CASRPADRGLGLEYF